This TCR beta chain was captured by sequencing in a study of CD8+ T cells in alopecia areata (dated by TCRdb to the late 2010s). Looking at the study overall: Treated patients were enrolled in an open-label pilot trial of oral tofacitinib, 5 to 10 mg twice daily, for moderate-to-severe alopecia areata. Tofacitinib was given for 6 to 18 months, followed by 6 months of follow-up off drug to assess delayed response and recurrence. In both human patients and the C3H/HeJ mouse model, the study applied high-throughput TCRbeta sequencing to look at T cell clonal expansion in alopecia areata. Scalp tissue and sorted CD4+ and CD8+ peripheral blood T cells from patchy and totalis/universalis alopecia areata patients and from healthy controls were covered by human TCRbeta sequencing. Biopsies were taken from tofacitinib-treated patients at baseline and again at 4 and 24 weeks into treatment, and several of those patients also had a later scalp biopsy. Scalp clonality was compared across normal scalp (n=4), patchy alopecia areata scalp (n=8), and alopecia totalis/universalis scalp (n=8). RNA was extracted with the PAXgene miRNA kit for fixed scalp, the miRNeasy kit for PBMCs, and the RNeasy kit for mouse skin. Amplification of TCRbeta CDR3 regions was done by immunoSEQ multiplex PCR using 35 Vbeta forward primers and 13 Jbeta reverse primers. Broad study findings and their caveats: Shared TCR sequences between patients were less evident than in mice, which may be partly attributable to HLA diversity in the patient population. Unlike mouse skin, which is dominated by gammadelta T cells, normal human skin has resident alphabeta T cells that are also sequenced, and this complicates analysis of the scalp TCR repertoire. Lesional scalp, especially in alopecia totalis/universalis, showed higher clonality and more expanded CD8+ clones than normal scalp, suggesting antigenic drive.

On this clone: The antigen this receptor binds is unknown. The input lacks base qualities; no much larger clone sits a single base away.

The library was generated by the immunoSEQ multiplex PCR assay. RNA was extracted from all samples and reverse transcribed into cDNA as template for TCR sequencing. SuperScript III was used to make first-strand cDNA, primed with a 2:1 mix of oligo-dT and random hexamers. Amplification bias was assessed with a synthetic immune receptor repertoire, and residual bias was removed computationally. The authors processed their data as follows. Raw reads were preprocessed to remove errors, and CDR3 was defined by IMGT conventions from the conserved cysteine to phenylalanine. To get clonality, Shannon entropy was normalized by log2 of the number of productive unique TCRs and the result was subtracted from 1. Scalp TCRbeta sequences were cross-referenced with sorted blood CD4 and CD8 repertoires so that the CD4 or CD8 identity of scalp clones could be inferred. This immuneACCESS table, as held by TCRdb, lists in-frame sequences with V and J called but not all clones. Of the missing ones, under half trace to an unresolved V gene in checked studies; the others have no known cause. That table furnishes V, J and clone size, whereas the DNA furnished D and trimming. Here the sample has more than 100,000 clones; 58% occur a single time. In total, the top ten clones hold 4.5% to 5.5% of the sample.

The time point tag for this specimen amounts to: baseline before oral tofacitinib. Peripheral blood and lesional scalp punch biopsies were obtained from patients with alopecia areata. After PBMCs were isolated by density centrifugation and stained for CD3, CD4 and CD8, a FACSAria was used to sort CD4+ and CD8+ T cells. The sequencing used CD4+ T cells sorted from blood, collected at week 0. The TCR was taken from a human donor with alopecia areata.

The DNA sequence is TGTGCCACCGCGGCGGGTGAAAGAGATGAAAAACTGTTTTTT. Its protein reads: CATAAGERDEKLFF. The rearrangement joined TRBV10-3 to TRBJ1-4, with no confidently assigned D gene. Taken from cysteine to phenylalanine, the CDR3 has 14 residues. Only CDR3 DNA is held: 42 bases, read in frame from base 1. The V and J ends are trimmed by 10 bases and 6 bases, leaving 18 bases between them. The germline V gene gives CDR1 as ENHRY and CDR2 as SYGVKD.